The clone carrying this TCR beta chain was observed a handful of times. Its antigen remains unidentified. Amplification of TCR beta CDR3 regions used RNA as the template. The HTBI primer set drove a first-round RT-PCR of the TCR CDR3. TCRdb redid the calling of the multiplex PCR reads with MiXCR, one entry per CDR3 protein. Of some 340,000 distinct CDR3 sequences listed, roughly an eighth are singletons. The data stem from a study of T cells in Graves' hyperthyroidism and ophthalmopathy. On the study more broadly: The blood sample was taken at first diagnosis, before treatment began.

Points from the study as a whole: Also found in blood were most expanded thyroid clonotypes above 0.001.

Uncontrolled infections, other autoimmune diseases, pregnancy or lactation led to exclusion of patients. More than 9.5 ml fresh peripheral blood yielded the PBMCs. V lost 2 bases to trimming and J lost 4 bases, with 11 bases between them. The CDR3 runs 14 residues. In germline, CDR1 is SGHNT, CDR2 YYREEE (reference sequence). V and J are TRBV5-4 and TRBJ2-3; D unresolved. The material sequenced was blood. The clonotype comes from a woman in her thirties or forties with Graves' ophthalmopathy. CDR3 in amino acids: CASSFNRGPDTQYF. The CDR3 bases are TGTGCCAGCAGCTTCAATCGTGGCCCAGATACGCAGTATTTT.